Listed below are T cell receptor beta chains from one sample, sequenced in a study of blood T cell repertoires in COVID-19. Repertoires were generated with immunoSEQ multiplex PCR, while TCRdb's copy carries only in-frame clones and drops some. Among about 390,000 clones listed, about 87% were seen once. Sequenced material: peripheral blood. Source of these receptors: a woman in her fifties or sixties with COVID-19, enrolled during active disease. Both conserved end residues are part of each CDR3. The order of the fields is clone size, D gene, J gene, V gene, CDR3 DNA, CDR3 protein. D genes are given only for firm matches. Size is omitted from some rows. Given values are once, few, many or a class for expanded clones.

.	.	TRBJ1-1	TRBV5-1	TGCGCCAGCAGCTTGGCGGGCCTCGGTGGTACAGGGGAAGCTTTCTTT	CASSLAGLGGTGEAFF
.	.	TRBJ1-6	TRBV27	TGTGCCACCGAAATCTTTCGGAGGGGAGTGTTGCGTAATTCACCCCTCCACTTT	CATEIFRRGVLRNSPLHF
.	TRBD2	TRBJ2-5	TRBV3-1/TRBV3-2	TGTGCCAGCAGCAACCTAGCGGGGGGGCAGTACTTC	CASSNLAGGQYF
once	.	TRBJ2-3	TRBV19	TGTGCCAGTAGTTTGATGCCAAAAACTAGCACAGATACGCAGTATTTT	CASSLMPKTSTDTQYF
.	.	TRBJ2-6	TRBV27	TGTGCCAGCAGTTTGCGCTCTGGGGCCAACGTCCTGACTTTC	CASSLRSGANVLTF
.	.	TRBJ2-6	TRBV9	TGTGCCAGCAGCGCCCGGGTACAGAGGGGGTCTGGGGCCAACGTCCTGACTTTC	CASSARVQRGSGANVLTF
.	.	TRBJ1-1	TRBV25-1	TGTGCCAGCAGTGGGGTAAGAGGGAACACTGAAGCTTTCTTT	CASSGVRGNTEAFF
.	.	TRBJ1-1	TRBV5-8	TGTGCCAGCAGCTTGCGGGGTTACACTGAAGCTTTCTTT	CASSLRGYTEAFF
.	.	TRBJ2-2	TRBV29-1	TGCAGCGTTGAAGGGTCGGCCGGGGGGCCCACCGGGGAGCTGTTTTTT	CSVEGSAGGPTGELFF
.	.	TRBJ1-5	TRBV21-1	TGTGCCAGCAGCAGCGGGGACAGGATAAATCAGCCCCAGCATTTT	CASSSGDRINQPQHF
once	.	TRBJ2-7	TRBV3-1/TRBV3-2	TGTGCCAGCAGCCAAGAGGGGCTAAGGGGGAACGTGTACTTC	CASSQEGLRGNVYF
.	.	TRBJ1-2	TRBV11-1	TGTGCCAGCAGCTTAGGAAGGGGCTATGGCTACACCTTC	CASSLGRGYGYTF
.	TRBD2	TRBJ2-1	TRBV9	TGTGCCAGCAGCGCCGGACTAGCGGGGGGGCCGGGGCTTCCAAATGAGCAGTTCTTC	CASSAGLAGGPGLPNEQFF
.	.	TRBJ1-4	TRBV23-1	TGCGCCAGCAGTCAATCGTGGAAAGAAGGGGCGAGTGAAAAACTGTTTTTT	CASSQSWKEGASEKLFF
.	TRBD1	TRBJ2-7	TRBV9	TGTGCCAGCAGCGTAGTATGGGACAGGGGGGCCGCGGAGCAGTACTTC	CASSVVWDRGAAEQYF
.	.	TRBJ1-5	TRBV6-6	TGTGCCAGCAGGATCGATGAGTCTAGGCCCCAGCATTTT	CASRIDESRPQHF
.	.	TRBJ2-7	TRBV28	TGTGCCAGCAGAGGCAGTGGGAGAGTCGGCGAGCAGTACTTC	CASRGSGRVGEQYF
.	.	TRBJ2-2	TRBV6-4	TGTGCCAGCAGTGACTCGGCAGGGGATACTGGGGAGCTGTTTTTT	CASSDSAGDTGELFF
.	.	TRBJ1-1	TRBV15	TGTGCCACCAGCCGAAAGACATCGAACACTGAAGCTTTCTTT	CATSRKTSNTEAFF
.	TRBD2	TRBJ2-7	TRBV6-5	TGTGCCAGCAGTTACGAGCGGGGGAGCTCCTACGAGCAGTACTTC	CASSYERGSSYEQYF
.	TRBD2	TRBJ2-5	TRBV7-2	TGTGCCAGCAGCCCCCGGGGGGAGCCCCCTAGAGAGACCCAGTACTTC	CASSPRGEPPRETQYF
once	.	TRBJ1-1	TRBV7-6	TGTGCCAGCAGCTACAACAAGAACACTGAAGCTTTCTTT	CASSYNKNTEAFF
.	TRBD1	TRBJ1-1	TRBV5-1	TGCGCCAGCAGCCCACAGGGGGGGAACACTGAAGCTTTCTTT	CASSPQGGNTEAFF
.	TRBD2	TRBJ2-1	TRBV7-6	TGTGCCAGCAGCTTAGCGAATCCATCCGGGGGGAACAATGAGCAGTTCTTC	CASSLANPSGGNNEQFF
.	.	TRBJ2-5	TRBV19	TGTGCCAGTAGTATAGCTACAGGGCAAGAGACCCAGTACTTC	CASSIATGQETQYF
.	.	TRBJ1-1	TRBV5-8	TGTGCCAGCAGCATTAGCTCGAACACTGAAGCTTTCTTT	CASSISSNTEAFF
.	TRBD1	TRBJ2-1	TRBV9	TGTGCCAGCAGCGTCATAGGGGGCGTTGGAGATGAGCAGTTCTTC	CASSVIGGVGDEQFF
.	TRBD1	TRBJ1-5	TRBV6-1	TGTGCCAGCAGTGATAGGGACAGGGGGCGCCCAAATAGCAATCAGCCCCAGCATTTT	CASSDRDRGRPNSNQPQHF
.	TRBD1	TRBJ1-4	TRBV9	TGTGCCAGCAGCGGCCGGGACAGGATTAATGAAAAACTGTTTTTT	CASSGRDRINEKLFF
.	TRBD1	TRBJ2-7	TRBV27	TGTGCCAGCAGTTTGGACAGGGACTACGAGCAGTACTTC	CASSLDRDYEQYF
.	.	TRBJ2-7	TRBV5-6	TGTGCCAGCAGCGTCGGGACACTCTCCTACGAGCAGTACTTC	CASSVGTLSYEQYF
.	.	TRBJ2-5	TRBV2	TGTGCCAGCGGGCAAGAAGAGACCCAGTACTTC	CASGQEETQYF
.	TRBD1	TRBJ1-3	TRBV7-8	TGTGCCAGCAGCTTCCGGATCCAGGGGGTGAGATCCTCTGGAAACACCATATATTTT	CASSFRIQGVRSSGNTIYF
.	.	TRBJ1-2	TRBV7-3	TGTGCCAGCAGCTTAAATCCACGGGGGGCCGCGCAGGGAGGCTACACCTTC	CASSLNPRGAAQGGYTF
.	.	TRBJ2-7	TRBV5-1	TGCGCCAGCAGCCCCCGGGACATCTACGAGCAGTACTTC	CASSPRDIYEQYF
.	TRBD2	TRBJ2-3	TRBV5-1	TGCGCCAGCAGCTTCGTAGCGGGGGGCGCAGATACGCAGTATTTT	CASSFVAGGADTQYF
once	TRBD1	TRBJ1-1	TRBV5-5	TGTGCCAGCAGTCGCGGGACAGGGATGGTCGGAAGCACTGAAGCTTTCTTT	CASSRGTGMVGSTEAFF
.	.	TRBJ2-1	TRBV15	TGTGCCACCAGCAGAGGCGGGCTGAGCTCCTACAATGAGCAGTTCTTC	CATSRGGLSSYNEQFF
.	TRBD2	TRBJ2-3	TRBV13	TGTGCCAGCAGCCGCTATGCTAGCGGGGGGAACATAAATACGCAGTATTTT	CASSRYASGGNINTQYF
.	TRBD1	TRBJ1-2	TRBV3-1/TRBV3-2	TGTGCCAGCAGCCTGGGACAGTTGAATTTCTATGGCTACACCTTC	CASSLGQLNFYGYTF
.	TRBD1	TRBJ1-4	TRBV25-1	TGTGCCAGCAGTGATGGACAGGGGGCCGCAACTAATGAAAAACTGTTTTTT	CASSDGQGAATNEKLFF
.	.	TRBJ1-3	TRBV5-6	TGTGCCAGCAGCTCGCTGGACAGCGCAAACTCTGGAAACACCATATATTTT	CASSSLDSANSGNTIYF
.	.	TRBJ2-7	TRBV5-1	TGCGCCAGCAGCTTGCAAGGGGGCTCCTACGAGCAGTACTTC	CASSLQGGSYEQYF
once	.	TRBJ2-7	TRBV6-5	TGTGCCAGCAGGATGGGGGGGCCCGCCTACGAGCAGTACTTC	CASRMGGPAYEQYF
.	TRBD1	TRBJ1-1	TRBV6-2/TRBV6-3	TGTGCCAGCAGTTACGGCAGGGGGCGGATGAACACTGAAGCTTTCTTT	CASSYGRGRMNTEAFF
few	.	TRBJ2-3	TRBV6-5	TGTGCCAGCAGTTCCCTAGCGAGTTCCACAGATACGCAGTATTTT	CASSSLASSTDTQYF
.	.	TRBJ1-1	TRBV5-1	TGCGCCAGCAGCCATGCGACAGGGAACACTGAAGCTTTCTTT	CASSHATGNTEAFF
.	TRBD1	TRBJ1-5	TRBV19	TGTGCCAGTGACCCGGGACAGGGGGCTGAGGGCAATCAGCCCCAGCATTTT	CASDPGQGAEGNQPQHF
.	.	TRBJ2-7	TRBV2	TGTGCCAGCAGTGAGTGGGCAGGGAGGTCCTACGAGCAGTACTTC	CASSEWAGRSYEQYF
.	TRBD1	TRBJ1-1	TRBV18	TGTGCCAGCTCCCCGGGACAGGGGGCCCCTGGTCGGCGAGCTTTCTTT	CASSPGQGAPGRRAFF
.	.	TRBJ2-7	TRBV6-5	TGTGCCAGCAGTAAGAGGGAGAGAAAATACGAGCAGTACTTC	CASSKRERKYEQYF
.	TRBD1	TRBJ2-7	TRBV10-3	TGTGCCACAGGACATCCGGGACAGGGGGACGAGCAGTACTTC	CATGHPGQGDEQYF
.	.	TRBJ1-5	TRBV2	TGTGCCAGCAGTGAAGGAGGGCTTAACGAGCAGCCCCAGCATTTT	CASSEGGLNEQPQHF
.	TRBD1	TRBJ1-6	TRBV5-1	TGCGCCAGCAGCTTATCCGGACAGGACTCACCCCTCCACTTT	CASSLSGQDSPLHF
many	TRBD2	TRBJ2-3	TRBV28	TGTGCCAGCAGGGACACTTCGTTAAGCGGGGCACGCACAGATACGCAGTATTTT	CASRDTSLSGARTDTQYF
.	.	TRBJ2-1	TRBV5-1	TGCGCCAGCGGATTGACAGCCAGCTCCTACAATGAGCAGTTCTTC	CASGLTASSYNEQFF
.	TRBD1	TRBJ1-4	TRBV24-1	TGTGCCACCAGTCCCGGACAGGCCAATAGGGAAAAACTGTTTTTT	CATSPGQANREKLFF
.	TRBD1	TRBJ2-2	TRBV11-1	TGTGCCAGCAGCGCGACAGGGGCCGGGGAGCTGTTTTTT	CASSATGAGELFF